This T cell receptor (beta chain) was identified in a study of T-cell memory formation after mild COVID-19. About the study: TCR clusters were mostly confined to one donor each.

TCRdb reprocessed the 5' RACE reads via MiXCR and lists one record per CDR3 protein. This sample has some 440,000 distinct CDR3 sequences; approximately 25% occur once, and the top ten carry approximately 13%. The CDR3 totals 16 residues. V shed 3 bases, J shed 6 bases, and the junction held 11 bases outside the gene matches. Germline V lookup: CDR1 DFQATT, CDR2 SNEGSKA (reference sequence). V and J are TRBV20-1 and TRBJ2-1; 10 positions agree with TRBD2. The material sequenced was PBMCs or a T cell subset sorted from them (not recorded which). This clonotype was sampled from an adult woman who had mild COVID-19 (a few samples of this study predate the infection). Cell type and time point are not known. As DNA, the CDR3 is TGCAGTGCTAGGGCCAGCGGGGGGGCCGGGTTCAATGAGCAGTTCTTC. It codes for CSARASGGAGFNEQFF.